This T cell receptor (beta chain) appears in the sequencing data of a study of tumor-infiltrating lymphocytes in primary liver carcinoma (dated by TCRdb to the late 2010s). With respect to the entire study: Surgical resection was performed in China between late 2015 and March 2016 on roughly 5 patients with histopathologically diagnosed primary liver carcinoma. Hepatocellular carcinoma (four) or combined HCC and intrahepatic cholangiocarcinoma (one) was present in the five patients, who were three men and two women aged 30 to 69 years. The tumors of the five patients were staged as T1-T3 N0M0, with maximum diameters ranging from about 4.2 to 10 cm. Samples yielded roughly 3.65 to 7.13 million productive TCRbeta reads; read depth did not differ significantly between tissue types. The study combined TCRbeta repertoire sequencing, expression microarrays and whole-exome sequencing across five regions of each liver tumor, with adjacent normal tissue and blood. TCRbeta repertoire sequencing covered roughly 35 specimens from 5 patients: roughly 25 tumor regions, 5 adjacent noncancerous liver tissues and 5 peripheral blood samples. Technical replicate repertoires showed high reproducibility, with mean shared-clone rates about 0.91 and correlation coefficients above 0.95.

The full study reports these points: The study included only five patients, and the authors note findings should be validated in a larger study. Repertoire overlap was higher between tumor regions (mean approximately 36%) than tumor-adjacent (17%) or tumor-blood (roughly 14%) pairs, consistent with antigen-driven expansion. Compared with blood, tumors had a significantly larger share of the repertoire taken up by the top 250 clones (p = 0.039). Bulk unsorted samples precluded comparing CD4+ and CD8+ T cell repertoires. Because only the TCR beta chain was sequenced and unpaired alpha chains were not captured, true repertoire diversity is likely underestimated.

As regards this clonotype: Its recognized antigen is unknown. The junction differs from germline at one of its ends, possibly a read error.

The CDR3 runs 15 residues from the cysteine to the phenylalanine. Just CDR3 DNA is preserved here, 45 bases in frame from base 1. CDR1 MGHRA and CDR2 YSYEKL were looked up in the germline V gene. TCRbeta-specific cDNA was reverse-transcribed from around 0.45 ug total RNA using a constant-region primer and ProtoScript II reverse transcriptase. Construction of the TCRbeta libraries relied on three nested rounds of multiplex PCR, following a slightly modified ARM-PCR procedure. Multiplex TRBV1-TRBV30 forward primers and a Cbeta reverse primer were used in the first two PCR rounds, each of which was run for 10 to 11 cycles. A final 25-cycle PCR with Deep VentR polymerase added sample barcodes and Illumina adapters. Before sequencing, amplicons between 200 and 500 bp were purified from gel using a QIAquick gel extraction kit. The TCRbeta amplicons were sequenced with 250-bp paired-end reads on an Illumina HiSeq 2500. The study's own analysis went as follows. Trimmomatic v0.33 was used to quality-trim the reads, and FLASH v1.2.11 was used to merge paired reads so that full CDR3 sequences could be recovered. V, D and J germline segments were assigned to the rearranged TCRbeta sequences by MiGEC v1.2.1b. VDJtools v1.0.0 computed clonotype statistics and Shannon-Wiener diversity indices. To cut down on sampling bias, every analysis after diversity analysis relied on just the 250 most abundant clonotypes from each sample. The public sequencing data were trimmed at Q25 with fastp and processed into clonotypes with MiXCR by TCRdb, which kept only in-frame beta chains. Every CDR3 protein is listed once, alongside the most common genes and DNA of its rows. The authors' filters were not applied to this entry. This sample holds 300,000 to 400,000 distinct CDR3 sequences; less than 75% were observed only once. The top ten hold about 6.1% of the sample.

RNA from unsorted whole blood was extracted with TRIzol reagent, and germline DNA was obtained with the DNeasy Blood & Tissue kit. Patients had chronic HBV infection and were treatment-naive at sampling. Before surgery, approximately 3.8 milliliters of peripheral blood were drawn into K2EDTA tubes. The sequence joins TRBV4-1 to TRBJ2-4; a stretch of 9 junction bases matches TRBD2. The sequenced material came from peripheral blood. The sequence came from a man in his forties or fifties with primary liver carcinoma and hepatitis B virus infection. CDR3 protein: CVSSQRAGGSYIQYF. The DNA sequence is as follows: TGCGTCAGCAGCCAGAGAGCGGGAGGCTCTTACATTCAGTACTTC.